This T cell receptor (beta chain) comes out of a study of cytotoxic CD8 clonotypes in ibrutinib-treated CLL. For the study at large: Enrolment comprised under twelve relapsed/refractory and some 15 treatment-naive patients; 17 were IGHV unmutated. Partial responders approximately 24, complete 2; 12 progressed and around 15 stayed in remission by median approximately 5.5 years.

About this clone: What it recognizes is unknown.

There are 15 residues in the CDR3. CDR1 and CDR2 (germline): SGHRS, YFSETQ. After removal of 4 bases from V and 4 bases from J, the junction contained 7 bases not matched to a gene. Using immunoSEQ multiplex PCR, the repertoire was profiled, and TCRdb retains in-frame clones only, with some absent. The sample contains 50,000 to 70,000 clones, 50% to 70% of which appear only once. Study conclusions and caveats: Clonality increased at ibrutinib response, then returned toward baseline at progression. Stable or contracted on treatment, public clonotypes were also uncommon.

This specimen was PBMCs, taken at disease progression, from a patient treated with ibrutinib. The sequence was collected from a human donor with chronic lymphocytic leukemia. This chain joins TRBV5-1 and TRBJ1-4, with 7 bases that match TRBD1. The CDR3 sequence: CASSLEGALNEKLFF. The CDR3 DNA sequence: TGCGCCAGCAGCCTTGAGGGGGCACTTAATGAAAAACTGTTTTTT.